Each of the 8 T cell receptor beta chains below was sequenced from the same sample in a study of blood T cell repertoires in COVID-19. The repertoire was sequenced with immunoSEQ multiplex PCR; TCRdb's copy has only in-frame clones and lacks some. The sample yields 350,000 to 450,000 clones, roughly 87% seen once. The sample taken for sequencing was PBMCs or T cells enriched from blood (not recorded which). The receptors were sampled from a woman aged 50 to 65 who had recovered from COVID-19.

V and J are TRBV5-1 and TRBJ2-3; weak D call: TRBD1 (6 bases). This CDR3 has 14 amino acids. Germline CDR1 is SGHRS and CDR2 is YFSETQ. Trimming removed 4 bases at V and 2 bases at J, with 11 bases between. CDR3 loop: CASSPDRITDTQYF. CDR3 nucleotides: TGCGCCAGCAGCCCGGACAGAATCACAGATACGCAGTATTTT.

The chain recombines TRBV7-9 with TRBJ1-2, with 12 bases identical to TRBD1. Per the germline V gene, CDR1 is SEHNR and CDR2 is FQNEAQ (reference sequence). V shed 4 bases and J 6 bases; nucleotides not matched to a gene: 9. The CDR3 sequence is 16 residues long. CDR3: CASSWGDRGRMDGYTF. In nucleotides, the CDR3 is TGTGCCAGCAGCTGGGGGGACAGGGGGCGCATGGATGGCTACACCTTC.

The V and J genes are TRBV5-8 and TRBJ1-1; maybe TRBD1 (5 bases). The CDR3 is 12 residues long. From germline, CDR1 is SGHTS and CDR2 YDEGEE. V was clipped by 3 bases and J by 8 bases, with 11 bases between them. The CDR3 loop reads CASSWRGGEAFF. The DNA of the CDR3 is TGTGCCAGCAGCTGGCGGGGGGGAGAAGCTTTCTTT.

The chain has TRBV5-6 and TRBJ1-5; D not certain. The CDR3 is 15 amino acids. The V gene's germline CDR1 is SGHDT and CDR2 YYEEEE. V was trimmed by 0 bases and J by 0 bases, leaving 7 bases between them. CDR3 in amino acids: CASSLGQDSNQPQHF. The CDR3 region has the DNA TGTGCCAGCAGCTTGGGGCAGGATAGCAATCAGCCCCAGCATTTT.

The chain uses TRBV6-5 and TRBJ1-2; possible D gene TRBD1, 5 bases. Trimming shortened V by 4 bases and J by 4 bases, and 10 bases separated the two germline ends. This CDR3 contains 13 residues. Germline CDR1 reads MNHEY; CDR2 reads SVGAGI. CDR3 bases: TGTGCCAGCAGTTGGGGGGGAGGCTATGGCTACACCTTC. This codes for CASSWGGGYGYTF.

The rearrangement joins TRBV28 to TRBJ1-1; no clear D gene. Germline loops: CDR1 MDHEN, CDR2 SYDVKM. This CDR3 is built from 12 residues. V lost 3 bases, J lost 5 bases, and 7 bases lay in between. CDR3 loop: CASSLRWTEAFF. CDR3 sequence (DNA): TGTGCCAGCAGTTTGCGGTGGACTGAAGCTTTCTTT.

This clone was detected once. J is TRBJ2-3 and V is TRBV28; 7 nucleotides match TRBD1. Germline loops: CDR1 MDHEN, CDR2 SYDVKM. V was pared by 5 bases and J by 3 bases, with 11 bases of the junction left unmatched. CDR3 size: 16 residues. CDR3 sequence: CASSPSQGVGTDTQYF. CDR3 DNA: TGTGCCAGCAGTCCTTCTCAGGGGGTAGGGACAGATACGCAGTATTTT. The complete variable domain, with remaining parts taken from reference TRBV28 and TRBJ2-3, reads DVKVTQSSRYLVKRTGEKVFLECVQDMDHENMFWYRQDPGLGLRLIYFSYDVKMKEKGDIPEGYSVSREKKERFSLILESASTNQTSMYLCASSPSQGVGTDTQYFGPGTRLTVL.

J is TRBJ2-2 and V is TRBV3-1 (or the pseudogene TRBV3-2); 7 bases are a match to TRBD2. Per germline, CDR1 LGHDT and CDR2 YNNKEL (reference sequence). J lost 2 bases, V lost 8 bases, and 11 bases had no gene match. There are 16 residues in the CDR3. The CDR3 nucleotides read TGTGCCAGCCGACTCCAGGGCGGGGGAAACACCGGGGAGCTGTTTTTT. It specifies CASRLQGGGNTGELFF.